One and the same sample provided the 18 T cell receptor beta chains below, sequenced in a study of shared clonotypes between healthy human individuals. Only in-frame clones appear in the TCRdb table, and some are missing; sequencing was by immunoSEQ multiplex PCR. The data contain 2 million to 2.5 million clones, approximately 93% of them singletons. The sample was naive CD4+ T cells from PBMCs. This sample's subset: CD45RA+ positively selected. The source is a young man in good health. Some clones in this sample may be carry-over from other donors' samples.

V usage is TRBV25-1 and J usage is TRBJ2-1; 7 bases agree with TRBD2. This CDR3 is built from 15 residues. V dropped 1 base and J dropped 6; count of bases not matched to a gene: 6. Per germline, CDR1 MGHDK and CDR2 SYGVNS. Written as DNA, the CDR3 is TGTGCCAGCAGTGAATGGGGGGGTCAATCCAATGAGCAGTTCTTC. This codes for CASSEWGGQSNEQFF.

This chain uses TRBV7-2 with TRBJ1-2; D is ambiguous. Germline lookup yields CDR1 SGHTA and CDR2 FQGNSA. Trimming took off 1 base at V and 0 bases at J, with 12 bases between the two ends. The CDR3 length is 16 residues. The CDR3 protein is CASSLDWAGPNYGYTF. In DNA, the CDR3 is TGTGCCAGCAGCTTAGACTGGGCAGGACCTAACTATGGCTACACCTTC.

This chain connects TRBV28 to TRBJ1-5; D gene uncertain. CDR3 length equals 14 residues. Germline loops: CDR1 MDHEN, CDR2 SYDVKM. Trimming removed 4 bases at V and 6 bases at J, with 13 bases between. In DNA, the CDR3 is TGTGCCAGCAGTTCCGCCCCCCGGGGTCAGCCCCAGCATTTT. Translation gives CASSSAPRGQPQHF. Variable domain in full (rest from reference TRBV28 and TRBJ1-5): DVKVTQSSRYLVKRTGEKVFLECVQDMDHENMFWYRQDPGLGLRLIYFSYDVKMKEKGDIPEGYSVSREKKERFSLILESASTNQTSMYLCASSSAPRGQPQHFGDGTRLSIL.

V and J are TRBV7-6 and TRBJ1-2, with a possible D match to TRBD1 (6 bases). The CDR3 length is 15 residues. The germline V gene encodes CDR1 SGHVS and CDR2 FNYEAQ. V was trimmed by 7 bases and J by 3 bases, leaving 18 bases between them. The CDR3 sequence: CASTPLNQGYYGYTF. CDR3 DNA sequence: TGTGCCAGCACCCCCTTAAATCAGGGGTACTATGGCTACACCTTC. Based on the CDR3 plus reference TRBV7-6 and TRBJ1-2, the full variable domain is GAGVSQSPRYKVTKRGQDVALRCDPISGHVSLYWYRQALGQGPEFLTYFNYEAQQDKSGLPNDRFSAERPEGSISTLTIQRTEQRDSAMYRCASTPLNQGYYGYTFGSGTRLTVV.

Concerning this clone itself: Other DNA sequences in this specimen translate into the identical CDR3. V gene TRBV28 combines with J gene TRBJ1-5, with a tentative D call TRBD1 (6 bases). CDR3 length: 13 amino acids. V was shortened by 4 bases and J by 5 bases, with 9 bases between the two germline ends. Germline CDR1 is MDHEN and CDR2 is SYDVKM. The CDR3 region is CASSSDSYQPQHF. In DNA, the CDR3 is TGTGCCAGCAGTTCGGACAGTTATCAGCCCCAGCATTTT.

This chain joins TRBV11-2 and TRBJ2-7, with TRBD1 matching 10 bases. J was trimmed by 3 bases and V by 5 bases; bases with no gene match: 10. The germline V gene has CDR1 SGHAT and CDR2 FQNNGV. The CDR3 is made up of 16 amino acids. CDR3 nucleotides: TGTGCCAGCAGCCTAAGGGGACAGGGGTTTCTCTACGAGCAGTACTTC. This sequence encodes CASSLRGQGFLYEQYF.

The gene calls are TRBV5-1 and TRBJ1-1, with D unresolved. In germline, CDR1 is SGHRS, CDR2 YFSETQ. This CDR3 comprises 10 residues. DNA for the CDR3: TGCGGTGGGAAAAACACTGAAGCTTTCTTT. Translating it yields CGGKNTEAFF.

The gene calls are TRBV9 and TRBJ2-3; 10 bases match TRBD1. CDR3 length: 16 amino acids. Germline V gives CDR1 SGDLS, CDR2 YYNGEE. V was clipped by 1 base and J by 1 base; unmatched bases: 3. The CDR3 protein is CASSVKGQGRTDTQYF. The CDR3 nucleotides read TGTGCCAGCAGCGTAAAGGGACAGGGGCGCACAGATACGCAGTATTTT.

The rearrangement uses TRBV7-8 and TRBJ1-5; no clear D. The germline CDR1 and CDR2 sequences are SGHVS and FQNEAQ. This CDR3 has 18 residues. Deletions cut 6 bases from V and 2 bases from J, with 23 bases between. The CDR3 is CASSQYPTGSLGNQPQHF. CDR3 in DNA: TGTGCCAGCAGTCAATACCCTACGGGTTCGTTGGGCAATCAGCCCCAGCATTTT.

The chain joins TRBV30 to TRBJ1-2; D is ambiguous. The CDR3 has 15 amino acids. Germline V lookup: CDR1 GTSNPN, CDR2 SVGIG (reference sequence). The germline V and J ends were trimmed by 3 bases and 7 bases, with 21 bases remaining between them. The CDR3 DNA sequence: TGTGCCTGGAGGCCGCCCGGAGCGGCTAGGAGTGGCTACACCTTC. Its protein is CAWRPPGAARSGYTF.

The V call is TRBV15, the J call TRBJ2-7, with 7 bases aligning to TRBD2. From germline, CDR1 is LNHNV and CDR2 YYDKDF (reference sequence). Trimming at V came to 0 bases and at J to 5 bases, leaving 10 bases not matched to a gene. The CDR3 is 16 residues long. The chain's CDR3 is CATSRDRGGTKNEQYF. CDR3 coding DNA: TGTGCCACCAGCAGAGATCGGGGAGGGACTAAGAACGAGCAGTACTTC.

The rearrangement links TRBV15 to TRBJ1-5; D ambiguous. Germline assignment: CDR1 LNHNV and CDR2 YYDKDF (reference sequence). The CDR3 sequence is 15 residues long. The V end was cut by 0 bases, the J end by 4 bases, with 10 bases between. The CDR3 nucleotides are TGTGCCACCAGCAGAGATGGGAGGGTAAATCAGCCCCAGCATTTT. As protein: CATSRDGRVNQPQHF.

This chain uses TRBV7-2 with TRBJ2-7; 10 bases are shared with TRBD1. Trimming at V came to 5 bases and at J to 5 bases, leaving 9 bases not matched to a gene. Germline lookup yields CDR1 SGHTA and CDR2 FQGNSA. The CDR3 totals 15 residues. The CDR3 here is CASSQMGQGLNEQYF. CDR3 nucleotides: TGTGCCAGCAGCCAAATGGGACAGGGGTTAAACGAGCAGTACTTC.

The V gene is TRBV7-2, the J gene TRBJ1-1; 9 bases line up with TRBD1. The V gene end was trimmed by 8 bases and the J gene end by 4 bases; junction bases not matched to a gene: 11. There are 15 residues in the CDR3. The germline V gene has CDR1 SGHTA and CDR2 FQGNSA. This CDR3 is CASPLPGQGRTEAFF. The CDR3 coding sequence is TGTGCCAGCCCATTGCCGGGACAGGGACGCACTGAAGCTTTCTTT.

This clone was picked up one time. The V call is TRBV2, the J call TRBJ2-3; D is uncertain. From germline, CDR1 is SNHLY and CDR2 FYNNEI. Trimming stripped 4 bases from V and 2 bases from J, with 10 bases between. The CDR3 is 14 residues long. The CDR3 DNA is TGTGCCAGCAGTGCGGACGTAGTCACAGATACGCAGTATTTT. Its protein is CASSADVVTDTQYF.

As to this clone: This same CDR3 is encoded by further DNA sequences in the sample. CDR3 region: CASSLEGEQYF. The CDR3 nucleotides are TGTGCCAGCAGTTTAGAAGGTGAGCAGTACTTC. The genes are TRBV28 and TRBJ2-7, with D uncertain. CDR1 and CDR2 from the germline V gene are MDHEN and SYDVKM. V was trimmed by 2 bases and J by 7 bases, leaving 6 bases between them. The CDR3 runs 11 residues.

The chain couples TRBV5-4 to TRBJ2-1, with 9 bases that match TRBD1. The CDR3 consists of 15 residues. The J segment lost 3 bases and the V segment lost 4 bases, leaving 5 bases of the junction unmatched. Germline V gene data show CDR1 as SGHNT and CDR2 as YYREEE (reference sequence). CDR3 in amino acids: CASSPDRGHYNEQFF. CDR3 sequence (DNA): TGTGCCAGCAGCCCGGACAGGGGCCACTACAATGAGCAGTTCTTC.

The rearrangement joins TRBV4-3 to TRBJ2-2; TRBD1 aligns across 8 bases. V shed 4 bases, J shed 5 bases, and the junction held 9 bases outside the gene matches. This CDR3 is built from 16 residues. The V gene's germline CDR1 is LGHNA and CDR2 YSLEER. The CDR3 bases are TGCGCCAGCAGCCCGGGACAGGTTAAGAATACCGGGGAGCTGTTTTTT. Translating it yields CASSPGQVKNTGELFF.